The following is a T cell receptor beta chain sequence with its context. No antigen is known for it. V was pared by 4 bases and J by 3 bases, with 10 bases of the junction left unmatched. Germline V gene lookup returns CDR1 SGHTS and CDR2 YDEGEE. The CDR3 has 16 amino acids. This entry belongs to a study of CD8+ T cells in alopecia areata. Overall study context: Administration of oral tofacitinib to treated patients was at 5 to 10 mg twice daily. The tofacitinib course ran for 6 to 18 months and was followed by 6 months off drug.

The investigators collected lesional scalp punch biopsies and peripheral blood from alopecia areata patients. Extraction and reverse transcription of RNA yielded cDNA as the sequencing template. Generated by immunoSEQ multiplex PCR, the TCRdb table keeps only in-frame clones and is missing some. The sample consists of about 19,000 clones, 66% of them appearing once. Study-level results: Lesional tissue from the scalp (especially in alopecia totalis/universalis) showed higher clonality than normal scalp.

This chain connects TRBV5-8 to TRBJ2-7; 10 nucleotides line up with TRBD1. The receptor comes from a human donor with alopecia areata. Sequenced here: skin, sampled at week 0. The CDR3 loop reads CASSPRSGTGDYEQYF. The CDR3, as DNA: TGTGCCAGCAGCCCACGTTCCGGGACAGGGGACTACGAGCAGTACTTC.